This T cell receptor (beta chain) is drawn from a study of CXCR3-negative and CXCR3-positive naive CD8 T cells. Germline CDR1 is SGHDT and CDR2 is YYEEEE. This CDR3 is built from 11 residues. About this clonotype itself: Its antigen is currently unknown.

cDNA libraries for TRB were generated by 5' RACE incorporating UMI labels. TCRdb reanalyzed the 5' RACE reads, giving one entry per CDR3 protein sequence and no DNA. The ten top clones account for approximately 0.67%, within a sample of tens of thousands of distinct CDR3 sequences. Whole-study findings and limits: Naive cells positive for CXCR3 carried more hydrophobic TRB CDR3s than CXCR3-negative ones. Naive cells that were CXCR3-negative or CXCR3-positive used TRBV-TRBJ genes alike, while memory cells diverged.

The receptor comes from a human donor in good health. Some clones in this sample may be carry-over from other donors' samples. Material for sequencing was naive CXCR3+ CD8+ T cells from blood. As to subset: CD45RO-CCR7+CD27+CD95- naive CD8+ T cells expressing CXCR3 (TNR3+). This chain joins TRBV5-6 and TRBJ1-2. This CDR3 reads CASSFVRGYTF.